The source of this T cell receptor (beta chain) is a study of CD8+ T cells in alopecia areata. Study overall: Patients remained on tofacitinib for 6 to 18 months and then went 6 months without it. Patients given treatment had severity scored by the percentage of scalp area affected. Findings and caveats of the study: Scalp and blood samples kept many expanded lesional clones throughout tofacitinib.

As for treatment: oral pan-JAK inhibitor, 5-10 mg twice daily. Germline values: CDR1 SGHTA, CDR2 FQGTGA. Deletions cut 1 base from V and 4 bases from J, with 13 bases between. The CDR3 is 16 amino acids. About this clone itself: Its antigen is not identified.

cDNA reverse transcribed from extracted RNA served as the sequencing template. Measured with immunoSEQ multiplex PCR; TCRdb has only the in-frame clones, and not every one. This sample has around 170,000 clones, with approximately 49% found just once. The material sequenced was CD8+ T cells sorted from blood, taken at week 52, from a patient treated with tofacitinib. The receptor was derived from a human donor with alopecia areata. The J gene is TRBJ2-2, the V gene TRBV7-3; a weak D match, TRBD1 (6 bases). The CDR3 region is CASSLSQGSSTGELFF. In DNA form, the CDR3 reads TGTGCCAGCAGCTTAAGTCAGGGGTCGAGCACCGGGGAGCTGTTTTTT.